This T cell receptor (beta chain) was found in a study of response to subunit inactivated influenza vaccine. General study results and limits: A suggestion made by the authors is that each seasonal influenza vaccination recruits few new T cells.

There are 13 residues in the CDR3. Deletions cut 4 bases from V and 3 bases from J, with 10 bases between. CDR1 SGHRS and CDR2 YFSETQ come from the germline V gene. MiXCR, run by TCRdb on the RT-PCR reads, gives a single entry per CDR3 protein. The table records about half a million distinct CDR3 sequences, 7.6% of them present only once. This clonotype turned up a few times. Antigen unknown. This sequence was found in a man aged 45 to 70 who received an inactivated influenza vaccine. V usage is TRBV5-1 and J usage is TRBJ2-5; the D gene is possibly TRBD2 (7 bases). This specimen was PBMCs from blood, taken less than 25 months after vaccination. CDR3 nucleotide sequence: TGCGCCAGCAGCGGGGGGGCGGAAGAGACCCAGTACTTC. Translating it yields CASSGGAEETQYF.